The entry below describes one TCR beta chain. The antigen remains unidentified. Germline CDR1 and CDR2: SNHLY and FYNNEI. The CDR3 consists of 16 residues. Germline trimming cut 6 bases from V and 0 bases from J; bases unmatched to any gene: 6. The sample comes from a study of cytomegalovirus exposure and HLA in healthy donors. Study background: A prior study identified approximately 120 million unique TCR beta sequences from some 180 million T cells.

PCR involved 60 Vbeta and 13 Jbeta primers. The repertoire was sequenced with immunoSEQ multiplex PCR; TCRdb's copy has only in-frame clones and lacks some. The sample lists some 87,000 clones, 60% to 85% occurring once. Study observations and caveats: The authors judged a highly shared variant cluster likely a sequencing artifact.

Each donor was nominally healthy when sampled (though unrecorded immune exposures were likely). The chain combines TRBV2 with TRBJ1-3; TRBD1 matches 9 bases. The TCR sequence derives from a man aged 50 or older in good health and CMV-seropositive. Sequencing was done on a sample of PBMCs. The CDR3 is CASRTGTGSSGNTIYF. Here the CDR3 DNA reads TGTGCCAGCAGGACAGGGACAGGGTCCTCTGGAAACACCATATATTTT.